This T cell receptor (beta chain) comes out of a study of blood T cells in healthy people across ages. A second PCR, run for roughly 7 to 11 cycles, used a sample-barcoded 5' primer plus a J-beta primer mix. A tag from a template-switch adaptor with 12 random nucleotides marked each cDNA molecule. TCRdb passed the 5' RACE reads through MiXCR, listing each CDR3 protein once. Among roughly 800,000 distinct CDR3 sequences, 55% to 70% were seen once, and the ten largest hold approximately 23%. The TCR was taken from a man in his thirties or forties in good health. The specimen was blood.

The CDR3 coding sequence is TGTGCCAGCTCGGTTGTGTCGAACAATGAAAAACTGTTTTTT. Translating it yields CASSVVSNNEKLFF. The genes are TRBV6-1 and TRBJ1-4; no definite D call. Germline CDR1 reads MNHNS; CDR2 reads SASEGT. The V end lost 8 bases, the J end lost 5 bases, and 15 bases lay between the germline ends. This CDR3 comprises 14 residues.